The 15 T cell receptor beta chains below were found in one sample sequenced in a study of blood T cell repertoires in COVID-19. TCRdb's table, derived via immunoSEQ multiplex PCR, lists solely in-frame clones and lacks some. This table has tens of thousands of clones, over 75% appearing once. Sequencing used peripheral blood. These receptors were obtained from a human donor in a cohort sampled during active COVID-19.

In this sample, this clone turned up a few times. The V call is TRBV3-1 (or the pseudogene TRBV3-2), the J call TRBJ2-1; D is undetermined. The V gene lost 1 base and the J gene lost 4 bases, with 8 bases spanning the gap. The CDR3 is 14 amino acids. Germline V gene lookup returns CDR1 LGHDT and CDR2 YNNKEL (reference sequence). The CDR3 region has the DNA TGTGCCAGCAGCCAAGTGGGCGATTACAATGAGCAGTTCTTC. Translation gives CASSQVGDYNEQFF.

The chain is built from TRBV11-1 and TRBJ2-1, with TRBD1 matching over 9 bases. In germline, CDR1 is SGHAT, CDR2 FQDESV (reference sequence). This CDR3 spans 15 amino acids. After removal of 2 bases from V and 8 bases from J, the junction contained 7 bases not matched to a gene. CDR3 sequence (DNA): TGTGCCAGCAGCTTAACCGGGACAGGGATATATGAGCAGTTCTTC. Its translation: CASSLTGTGIYEQFF.

The rearrangement joins TRBV5-1 to TRBJ1-5; tentative D call: TRBD1 (6 bases). Per the germline V gene, CDR1 is SGHRS and CDR2 is YFSETQ. The CDR3 contains 15 residues. V gave up 0 bases and J gave up 2 bases, with 9 bases separating them. CDR3 sequence (DNA): TGCGCCAGCAGCTTGGAGACAGGCGGCAATCAGCCCCAGCATTTT. This gives the protein CASSLETGGNQPQHF. The full variable domain, with the rest looked up from reference TRBV5-1 and TRBJ1-5, is KAGVTQTPRYLIKTRGQQVTLSCSPISGHRSVSWYQQTPGQGLQFLFEYFSETQRNKGNFPGRFSGRQFSNSRSEMNVSTLELGDSALYLCASSLETGGNQPQHFGDGTRLSIL.

This clone has a single count. The genes are TRBV19 and TRBJ2-5; unclear D gene. Germline V gene sequence: CDR1 LNHDA, CDR2 SQIVND (reference sequence). The germline V and J ends were trimmed by 5 bases and 3 bases, with 19 bases remaining between them. The CDR3 is 16 amino acids. For the CDR3, the DNA is TGTGCCAGTAGTTCCCAGGTCAGAGATTCGAAAGAGACCCAGTACTTC. Protein sequence: CASSSQVRDSKETQYF.

The chain combines TRBV18 with TRBJ1-1; TRBD1 matches 8 bases. This CDR3 region has 14 residues. After removal of 4 bases from V and 1 base from J, the junction contained 2 bases not matched to a gene. Looked up from germline, CDR1 is KGHSH and CDR2 is LQKENI. The CDR3 region is CASSLGQGNTEAFF. The CDR3 nucleotides read TGTGCCAGCTCACTTGGACAGGGGAACACTGAAGCTTTCTTT.

V gene TRBV7-2 combines with J gene TRBJ2-5; 11 nucleotides agree with TRBD2. V lost 2 bases, J lost 7 bases, and 3 bases stayed unmatched. This CDR3 is built from 14 residues. In germline, CDR1 is SGHTA, CDR2 FQGNSA. In nucleotides, the CDR3 is TGTGCCAGCAGCTTACTAGCGGGAGGTCGGACCCAGTACTTC. It translates to CASSLLAGGRTQYF.

This clone was picked up a small number of times. The V gene is TRBV3-1 (or the pseudogene TRBV3-2), the J gene TRBJ1-2; tentatively, D is TRBD1 (5 bases). The CDR3 consists of 14 residues. Germline V gene data show CDR1 as LGHDT and CDR2 as YNNKEL (reference sequence). Trimming removed 1 base at V and 4 bases at J, with 10 bases between. The CDR3 DNA reads as TGTGCCAGCAGCCAAGGTCGGGGGGGCTATGGCTACACCTTC. The encoded protein is CASSQGRGGYGYTF.

The CDR3 is CASRGASYGYTF. CDR3 DNA sequence: TGTGCCAGCAGGGGCGCCTCTTATGGCTACACCTTC. V usage is TRBV6-5 and J usage is TRBJ1-2; D uncertain. Looked up from germline, CDR1 is MNHEY and CDR2 is SVGAGI. Trimming stripped 6 bases from V and 5 bases from J, with 10 bases between. This CDR3 has 12 residues.

This clone was seen only once. The V and J genes are TRBV23-1 and TRBJ2-7; D is uncertain. TRBV23-1 is noted as an ORF with a role that remains uncertain. CDR3 length: 16 residues. V was trimmed by 6 bases and J by 2 bases, leaving 20 bases between them. In nucleotides, the CDR3 is TGCGCCAGCAGCCCCAGGCGTAGACCAGGCCCCTACGAGCAGTACTTC. Amino acid sequence: CASSPRRRPGPYEQYF.

The chain uses TRBV6-5 and TRBJ1-1, with 10 positions matching TRBD1. The CDR3 sequence is 15 residues long. CDR1 and CDR2 from the germline V gene are MNHEY and SVGAGI. Unmatched junction bases numbered 9, after V lost 5 bases and J lost 6 bases. The CDR3 loop reads CASSRRQGAHPEAFF. As DNA, the CDR3 is TGTGCCAGCAGTCGTAGACAGGGGGCGCATCCTGAAGCTTTCTTT.

This chain uses TRBV7-2 with TRBJ2-1; possibly TRBD1 for D (6 bases). Germline CDR1 reads SGHTA; CDR2 reads FQGNSA. The CDR3 consists of 14 residues. The germline V and J ends were trimmed by 3 bases and 2 bases, with 8 bases remaining between them. This CDR3 is CASSFRQAYNEQFF. CDR3 bases: TGTGCCAGCAGCTTTCGACAGGCCTACAATGAGCAGTTCTTC.

The rearrangement links TRBV29-1 to TRBJ2-1; TRBD2 matches 11 bases. The germline CDR1 and CDR2 sequences are SQVTM and ANQGSEA. This CDR3 has 15 residues. The V gene end was trimmed by 6 bases and the J gene end by 6 bases; junction bases not matched to a gene: 10. For the CDR3, the DNA is TGCAGCGTAGGGGTAGCGGGAGGGATGTCCAATGAGCAGTTCTTC. Protein: CSVGVAGGMSNEQFF.

The chain links TRBV28 to TRBJ2-1; TRBD2 aligns across 12 bases. Germline V gene data show CDR1 as MDHEN and CDR2 as SYDVKM. The trim removed 4 bases at V and 9 bases at J, leaving 10 bases unmatched. The CDR3 has 16 residues. The CDR3 is CASSSRLAGGPPEQFF. The CDR3 DNA sequence: TGTGCCAGCAGTTCCCGGCTAGCGGGGGGGCCACCTGAGCAGTTCTTC.

The chain recombines TRBV20-1 with TRBJ1-2; D possibly corresponds to TRBD1 (5 bases). Germline-derived CDR1 and CDR2 are DFQATT and SNEGSKA (reference sequence). V was shortened by 8 bases and J by 8 bases, with 15 bases between the two germline ends. This CDR3 has 11 residues. The CDR3 loop is CSTWEGSGYTF. Here the CDR3 DNA reads TGCAGTACCTGGGAGGGGAGCGGCTACACCTTC.

This clone was seen a single time. The chain recombines TRBV7-8 with TRBJ2-7; 8 bases fit TRBD1. In germline, CDR1 is SGHVS, CDR2 FQNEAQ. Germline trimming cut 3 bases from V and 6 bases from J; bases unmatched to any gene: 4. CDR3 length equals 13 residues. The DNA of the CDR3 is TGTGCCAGCAGCTTGGACAGGGCTCTCGAGCAGTACTTC. Its protein is CASSLDRALEQYF.